This T cell receptor beta chain came from a study of T-cell reconstitution after alpha-beta-depleted transplantation in children. Unique molecular identifiers were incorporated when the TCRbeta library was constructed. TCRdb re-called the PCR reads through MiXCR, storing one row per CDR3 protein. The data hold some 500,000 distinct CDR3 sequences, with about a sixth observed a single time. Deletions cut 2 bases from V and 9 bases from J, with 16 bases between. The CDR3 runs to 15 residues. CDR1 is SGHVS, CDR2 FQNEAQ, per germline. V usage is TRBV7-8 and J usage is TRBJ2-2, with D possibly being TRBD2 (5 bases). The clonotype originates from a human donor who donated a stem cell graft to a child with acute lymphoblastic leukemia. The sample consisted of PBMCs from the stem cell graft donor, taken from the stem cell graft. The CDR3 sequence: CASSLSGAAPRELFF. The CDR3 nucleotides read TGTGCCAGCAGCTTAAGTGGAGCGGCCCCCAGGGAGCTGTTTTTT.